The 27 T cell receptor beta chains below all came from one sample that was sequenced in a study of blood T cell repertoires in COVID-19. Method: immunoSEQ multiplex PCR; TCRdb's copy keeps in-frame clones and lacks some. This table has 150,000 to 190,000 clones, roughly nine tenths appearing once. Material for sequencing was peripheral blood. The receptors were sampled from a woman between 40 and 50 years old with acute or convalescent COVID-19.

The rearrangement links TRBV19 to TRBJ1-3, with no clear D. Per the germline V gene, CDR1 is LNHDA and CDR2 is SQIVND (reference sequence). The length of the CDR3 is 16 residues. Trimming removed 3 bases at V and 0 bases at J, with 12 bases between. This CDR3 reads CASSIGGSNSGNTIYF. As DNA, the CDR3 is TGTGCCAGTAGTATCGGCGGTTCAAACTCTGGAAACACCATATATTTT.

The chain joins TRBV2 to TRBJ1-1; D is undetermined. The CDR3 length is 11 residues. Germline CDR1 SNHLY, CDR2 FYNNEI. V shed 7 bases and J shed 11 bases, with 14 bases lying between them. The CDR3 sequence is CASTPSRRAFF. The CDR3 DNA reads as TGTGCCAGCACCCCTTCTAGGCGGGCTTTCTTT.

This clone showed up just a few times. The rearrangement joins TRBV11-2 to TRBJ2-5; 8 nucleotides line up with TRBD1. The V gene's germline CDR1 is SGHAT and CDR2 FQNNGV. V lost 5 bases and J lost 5; bases outside the gene matches: 10. The CDR3 totals 15 residues. CDR3 DNA: TGTGCCAGCAGCCACCCCCCAGGGGGCGAGGAGACCCAGTACTTC. It encodes CASSHPPGGEETQYF.

The chain is built from TRBV27 and TRBJ2-2, with TRBD2 matching over 7 bases. The V gene end was trimmed by 6 bases and the J gene end by 6 bases; junction bases not matched to a gene: 10. The CDR3 sequence is 15 residues long. Germline V gives CDR1 MNHEY, CDR2 SMNVEV (reference sequence). Here the CDR3 DNA reads TGTGCCAGCAGCCCCGCGGGGGAGCGACCCGGGGAGCTGTTTTTT. It is translated as CASSPAGERPGELFF.

The V gene is TRBV7-8, the J gene TRBJ2-1, with D tentatively TRBD1 (6 bases). Trimming removed 2 bases at V and 7 bases at J, with 9 bases between. The CDR3 loop spans 13 amino acids. Germline loops: CDR1 SGHVS, CDR2 FQNEAQ. The CDR3 spells CASSLSGANEQFF. CDR3 in DNA: TGTGCCAGCAGCTTATCAGGGGCTAATGAGCAGTTCTTC.

The V gene is TRBV7-9, the J gene TRBJ1-2, with 10 bases that match TRBD1. The J segment lost 6 bases and the V segment lost 6 bases, leaving 7 bases of the junction unmatched. Germline V lookup: CDR1 SEHNR, CDR2 FQNEAQ (reference sequence). The CDR3 covers 14 residues. DNA for the CDR3: TGTGCCAGCAGGTGGACAGGGGGAAAAAATGGCTACACCTTC. Residues: CASRWTGGKNGYTF.

CDR3 amino acids: CASSITAGPEAFF. The DNA for the CDR3 is TGTGCCAGTAGTATTACGGCAGGGCCCGAAGCTTTCTTT. The V call is TRBV19, the J call TRBJ1-1; the D gene is possibly TRBD1 (5 bases). Between the trimmed V and J ends, which lost 3 bases and 8 bases, there was a span of 13 bases. The CDR3 consists of 13 residues. Germline CDR1 reads LNHDA; CDR2 reads SQIVND (reference sequence).

The chain is built from TRBV27 and TRBJ2-7, with 8 bases lining up with TRBD1. V lost 6 bases and J lost 4; bases outside the gene matches: 11. Germline assignment: CDR1 MNHEY and CDR2 SMNVEV (reference sequence). CDR3 length: 15 residues. This CDR3 reads CASSTGTGIPYEQYF. The CDR3 region has the DNA TGTGCCAGCAGCACCGGGACAGGCATTCCTTACGAGCAGTACTTC.

The chain links TRBV21-1 to TRBJ2-7; the table's D call of TRBD2 was not tested on the DNA. TRBV21-1 is listed as a pseudogene. This CDR3 comprises 15 residues. The chain's CDR3 is CASSKTRREPYEQYF. In nucleotides, the CDR3 is TGTGCCAGCAGCAAAACCCGGAGGGAACCCTACGAGCAGTACTTC.

The rearrangement joins TRBV15 to TRBJ1-4; D unresolved. Trimming cost V 0 bases and J 0 bases, with 8 bases left between them. The germline V gene encodes CDR1 LNHNV and CDR2 YYDKDF (reference sequence). The CDR3 is made up of 16 amino acids. Here the CDR3 DNA reads TGTGCCACCAGCAGAGATGGGCAAGCAACTAATGAAAAACTGTTTTTT. Residues: CATSRDGQATNEKLFF.

The chain has TRBV5-5 and TRBJ2-5; tentatively, D is TRBD2 (6 bases). The CDR3 is 15 amino acids. The germline CDR1 and CDR2 sequences are SGHKS and YYEKEE (reference sequence). V shed 5 bases and J shed 4 bases, with 18 bases lying between them. The CDR3 region has the DNA TGTGCCAGCAGGATGACTAGTTTCGGTCCAGAGACCCAGTACTTC. Translated, it gives CASRMTSFGPETQYF.

The table lists this clone with a few counts. In DNA form, the CDR3 reads TGTGCCAGCAGCTTGGAGGCGGGGGGGCCGAGGGAGCAGTACTTC. Translated, it gives CASSLEAGGPREQYF. This rearrangement joins TRBV5-5 to TRBJ2-7, with 9 bases lining up with TRBD2. This CDR3 comprises 15 residues. Germline V gives CDR1 SGHKS, CDR2 YYEKEE (reference sequence). J gave up 7 bases and V 0 bases, and 8 bases lay outside the gene matches. Full variable domain (missing parts from reference TRBV5-5 and TRBJ2-7): DAGVTQSPTHLIKTRGQQVTLRCSPISGHKSVSWYQQVLGQGPQFIFQYYEKEERGRGNFPDRFSARQFPNYSSELNVNALLLGDSALYLCASSLEAGGPREQYFGPGTRLTVT.

Written as DNA, the CDR3 is TGTGCCAGCAGTTACGGAGGGGGCGCGTCGAGCACTGAAGCTTTCTTT. Protein product: CASSYGGGASSTEAFF. The chain joins TRBV6-5 to TRBJ1-1; 7 nucleotides agree with TRBD1. The V gene's germline CDR1 is MNHEY and CDR2 SVGAGI. The ends lost 2 bases at V and 4 bases at J; junction bases unmatched: 10. The CDR3 runs to 16 residues.

The chain uses TRBV5-1 and TRBJ1-6, with a possible D match to TRBD1 (5 bases). This CDR3 region has 16 residues. The V end lost 2 bases, the J end lost 5 bases, and 14 bases lay between the germline ends. Germline V gene sequence: CDR1 SGHRS, CDR2 YFSETQ. The CDR3 DNA reads as TGCGCCAGCAGCTTTACGTCGGGACTGCATAATTCACCCCTCCACTTT. Its protein is CASSFTSGLHNSPLHF.

The chain is built from TRBV28 and TRBJ2-2; D ambiguous. Between the trimmed V and J ends, which lost 2 bases and 0 bases, there was a span of 10 bases. The CDR3 extends over 16 amino acids. Per the germline V gene, CDR1 is MDHEN and CDR2 is SYDVKM. The CDR3 coding sequence is TGTGCCAGCAGTTTACTGGGCAGTACGAACACCGGGGAGCTGTTTTTT. Residues: CASSLLGSTNTGELFF. The full variable domain, with the rest looked up from reference TRBV28 and TRBJ2-2, is DVKVTQSSRYLVKRTGEKVFLECVQDMDHENMFWYRQDPGLGLRLIYFSYDVKMKEKGDIPEGYSVSREKKERFSLILESASTNQTSMYLCASSLLGSTNTGELFFGEGSRLTVL.

The chain uses TRBV19 and TRBJ1-2, with 10 positions matching TRBD1. Germline V gene data show CDR1 as LNHDA and CDR2 as SQIVND (reference sequence). The CDR3 sequence is 14 residues long. After removal of 7 bases from V and 4 bases from J, the junction contained 6 bases not matched to a gene. In DNA, the CDR3 is TGTGCCAGTAATCCGGGACAGGGGATCTATGGCTACACCTTC. Amino acids: CASNPGQGIYGYTF.

This chain uses TRBV5-6 with TRBJ2-1; 11 nucleotides line up with TRBD2. CDR1 is SGHDT and CDR2 is YYEEEE in the germline V gene. The CDR3 spans 15 residues. The trim removed 4 bases at V and 8 bases at J, leaving 8 bases unmatched. The CDR3 DNA follows: TGTGCCAGCAGCACCGGGACTAGCGGTATTGATGAGCAGTTCTTC. This sequence encodes CASSTGTSGIDEQFF.

The V and J genes are TRBV19 and TRBJ1-4, with TRBD1 matching over 7 bases. This CDR3 contains 13 residues. The junction had 10 bases not matched to a gene; V was cut back by 11 bases and J by 7 bases. Germline loops: CDR1 LNHDA, CDR2 SQIVND (reference sequence). The CDR3, as DNA: TGTGCCGTAAAAGACAGGGTTGGTGAAAAACTGTTTTTT. Protein sequence: CAVKDRVGEKLFF.

J is TRBJ2-3 and V is TRBV30; D uncertain. Germline V gene sequence: CDR1 GTSNPN, CDR2 SVGIG (reference sequence). This CDR3 has 13 amino acids. Trimming cost V 2 bases and J 4 bases, with 10 bases left between them. The CDR3 reads CAWSRWPSDTQYF. CDR3 sequence (DNA): TGTGCCTGGAGTCGTTGGCCGTCAGATACGCAGTATTTT.

The chain combines TRBV6-1 with TRBJ1-1; D is unclear. CDR3 length: 18 residues. Trimming cost V 2 bases and J 3 bases, with 22 bases left between them. CDR1 is MNHNS, CDR2 SASEGT, per germline. CDR3 nucleotides: TGTGCCAGCAGTGAACCTATAGCACCGCGGGGAAACGACACTGAAGCTTTCTTT. Translation gives CASSEPIAPRGNDTEAFF.

The gene calls are TRBV11-3 and TRBJ2-3, with TRBD1 identical over 7 bases. CDR1 and CDR2 from the germline V gene are SGHNT and YENEEA. There are 15 residues in the CDR3. Trimming at V came to 8 bases and at J to 4 bases, leaving 12 bases not matched to a gene. The CDR3 protein is CASAVAGGGADTQYF. In DNA, the CDR3 is TGTGCCAGCGCCGTAGCAGGGGGTGGTGCAGATACGCAGTATTTT.

CDR3 amino acids: CASSQDLAGIKNIQYF. In DNA form, the CDR3 reads TGTGCCAGCAGCCAAGATCTAGCGGGAATCAAAAACATTCAGTACTTC. This rearrangement joins TRBV3-1 (or the pseudogene TRBV3-2) to TRBJ2-4; 9 bases fit TRBD2. The V gene end was trimmed by 0 bases and the J gene end by 3 bases; junction bases not matched to a gene: 3. The length of the CDR3 is 16 residues. The V gene's germline CDR1 is LGHDT and CDR2 YNNKEL (reference sequence).

The chain couples TRBV3-1 (or the pseudogene TRBV3-2) to TRBJ2-7; D gene uncertain. CDR3 length equals 12 residues. The ends were cut back, 1 base at V and 6 bases at J, with 7 bases in the middle. CDR1 is LGHDT and CDR2 is YNNKEL in the germline V gene (reference sequence). In nucleotides, the CDR3 is TGTGCCAGCAGCCAAGCCCCGGTCGAGCAGTACTTC. This codes for CASSQAPVEQYF.

J is TRBJ1-1 and V is TRBV18, with D uncertain. The CDR3 runs to 14 residues. V was pared by 4 bases and J by 1 base, with 10 bases between. Germline V CDR1 and CDR2: KGHSH, LQKENI. CDR3 in DNA: TGTGCCAGCTCACTGGATCCGGGGAACACTGAAGCTTTCTTT. It yields the protein CASSLDPGNTEAFF.

The rearrangement links TRBV29-1 to TRBJ2-1; D is unclear. V gave up 6 bases and J gave up 4 bases, with 19 bases separating them. The germline CDR1 and CDR2 sequences are SQVTM and ANQGSEA. The length of the CDR3 is 15 residues. The CDR3 DNA is TGCAGCGTAACCCTAGTAAAACCCGTATACAATGAGCAGTTCTTC. Its translation: CSVTLVKPVYNEQFF.

The chain has TRBV11-2 and TRBJ1-1, with 7 bases fitting TRBD1. After removal of 2 bases from V and 6 bases from J, the junction contained 12 bases not matched to a gene. From germline, CDR1 is SGHAT and CDR2 FQNNGV. The CDR3 has 16 amino acids. This CDR3 is CASSLLRQGGIPEAFF. In nucleotides, the CDR3 is TGTGCCAGCAGCTTACTCAGACAGGGTGGAATCCCTGAAGCTTTCTTT.

The rearrangement joins TRBV4-1 to TRBJ2-7; the match to TRBD2 covers 13 bases. Germline loops: CDR1 MGHRA, CDR2 YSYEKL. This CDR3 contains 17 residues. The ends lost 4 bases at V and 3 bases at J; junction bases unmatched: 9. The CDR3 sequence: CASSPGLAGAGSYEQYF. The CDR3 DNA is TGCGCCAGCAGCCCCGGACTAGCGGGGGCCGGGAGCTACGAGCAGTACTTC.